This TCR beta chain was recorded in a study of T cell repertoires in cytomegalovirus infection. Study-wide context: Public TCR beta signature analysis indicated the presence of both CMV infection and matching HLA type.

General study findings and limits: HLA-C-restricted TCR beta clonotypes specific for CMV led the ex vivo response.

TCRdb reprocessed the reads with MiXCR, giving one entry per CDR3 protein. The sample includes roughly 280,000 distinct CDR3 sequences, 9.1% of them seen just once. This CDR3 has 14 amino acids. Trimming cost V 1 base and J 9 bases, with 10 bases left between them. Germline V gene data show CDR1 as SGHTA and CDR2 as FQGNSA. This clonotype was recorded a few times. What it recognizes is unknown. The chain carries TRBV7-2 and TRBJ1-6; D remains unclear. This receptor was taken from a human donor in good health (CMV status not recorded). Some clones in this sample may be carry-over from other donors' samples. What was sequenced was PBMCs. The CDR3 bases are TGTGCCAGCAGCTTAGGGTCGGCGCGTTCACCCCTCCACTTT. This translates into CASSLGSARSPLHF.